Below, 28 T cell receptor beta chains from the same sample are listed, as sequenced in a study of radiotherapy plus CTLA-4 blockade in lung cancer. TCRdb's copy holds only in-frame clones and misses some; the assay was immunoSEQ multiplex PCR. The sample has about 19,000 clones; about 84% are singletons. Material: peripheral blood, obtained from a patient treated with radiotherapy plus ipilimumab. These receptors were obtained from a human donor with non-small cell lung cancer whose response to radiotherapy plus ipilimumab could not be evaluated.

The chain uses TRBV5-1 and TRBJ1-1; TRBD1 is a possible D gene (6 bases). V lost 5 bases, J lost 5 bases, and 16 bases lay in between. The CDR3 runs 14 residues. Germline-derived CDR1 and CDR2 are SGHRS and YFSETQ. Here the CDR3 reads CASRPGGAETEAFF. In DNA form, the CDR3 reads TGCGCCAGCAGGCCGGGGGGGGCCGAGACTGAAGCTTTCTTT. Drawing the rest from reference TRBV5-1 and TRBJ1-1, the complete variable domain is KAGVTQTPRYLIKTRGQQVTLSCSPISGHRSVSWYQQTPGQGLQFLFEYFSETQRNKGNFPGRFSGRQFSNSRSEMNVSTLELGDSALYLCASRPGGAETEAFFGQGTRLTVV.

This clone was counted a few times. The rearrangement joins TRBV5-1 to TRBJ1-2, with D perhaps TRBD1 (5 bases). Trimming took off 4 bases at V and 5 bases at J, with 15 bases between the two ends. The CDR3 loop spans 14 amino acids. Germline values: CDR1 SGHRS, CDR2 YFSETQ. The CDR3 DNA is TGCGCCAGCAGCCTGGACACGGGTGGGTATGGCTACACCTTC. It specifies CASSLDTGGYGYTF.

The V and J genes are TRBV4-3 and TRBJ2-7; 7 bases fit TRBD2. CDR1 is LGHNA, CDR2 YSLEER, per germline. This CDR3 contains 15 residues. Trimming at V came to 0 bases and at J to 4 bases, leaving 6 bases not matched to a gene. The CDR3 region has the DNA TGCGCCAGCAGCCAAGAGAGGCTAGCGGAGTACGAGCAGTACTTC. This sequence encodes CASSQERLAEYEQYF.

The chain uses TRBV28 and TRBJ2-3; TRBD1 aligns across 8 bases. V lost 6 bases to trimming and J lost 0 bases; unmatched junction nucleotides: 5. CDR3 length equals 15 residues. CDR1 and CDR2 (germline): MDHEN, SYDVKM. CDR3 sequence: CASRLQGVSTDTQYF. CDR3 nucleotide sequence: TGTGCCAGCAGATTACAGGGGGTTAGCACAGATACGCAGTATTTT.

The chain joins TRBV5-4 to TRBJ2-7, with D maybe TRBD2 (5 bases). V lost 4 bases to trimming and J lost 2 bases, with 19 bases between them. CDR1 is SGHNT and CDR2 is YYREEE in the germline V gene (reference sequence). The length of the CDR3 is 16 residues. The CDR3 coding sequence is TGTGCCAGCAGCAAGGACCCAGACGGGGTAGCCTACGAGCAGTACTTC. The encoded protein is CASSKDPDGVAYEQYF.

The V call is TRBV21-1, the J call TRBJ1-6. TRBV21-1 is annotated as a pseudogene. CDR3 length: 16 amino acids. The CDR3 loop is CASVGKSSSYNSPLHF. For the CDR3, the DNA is TGTGCCAGCGTCGGGAAGTCCAGTTCGTATAATTCACCCCTCCACTTT.

This clone occurred a few times. A far larger clone is only one base removed, so a read error is likely. V and J are TRBV19 and TRBJ2-5, with D tentatively TRBD2 (6 bases). This CDR3 region has 11 residues. The V end lost 3 bases, the J end lost 13 bases, and 12 bases lay between the germline ends. CDR1 LNHDA and CDR2 SQIVND come from the germline V gene (reference sequence). This CDR3 reads CASSMGTLWYF. Here the CDR3 DNA reads TGTGCCAGTAGTATGGGGACTCTTTGGTACTTC.

The chain recombines TRBV7-2 with TRBJ2-5; possible D gene TRBD2, 5 bases. Trimming took 5 bases from V and 3 from J, leaving 13 bases between them. Per the germline V gene, CDR1 is SGHTA and CDR2 is FQGNSA. This CDR3 contains 14 residues. The CDR3 region has the DNA TGTGCCAGCAGCCAACCCGGACTTGAAGAGACCCAGTACTTC. Its translation: CASSQPGLEETQYF.

The chain couples TRBV18 to TRBJ1-3; D may be TRBD1 (5 bases). CDR3 length equals 15 residues. The V and J ends lost 1 base and 1 base respectively, with 8 bases between them. CDR1 and CDR2 (germline): KGHSH, LQKENI. The CDR3 is CASSPRQNSGNTIYF. CDR3 nucleotide sequence: TGTGCCAGCTCACCACGACAGAATTCTGGAAACACCATATATTTT.

The chain links TRBV5-6 to TRBJ1-1; D is possibly TRBD1 (6 bases). Germline V gene data show CDR1 as SGHDT and CDR2 as YYEEEE. The CDR3 runs to 15 residues. V lost 4 bases, J lost 5 bases, and 18 bases lay in between. The CDR3 nucleotides are TGTGCCAGCAGCGAGACCGGGACATACATTACTGAAGCTTTCTTT. It specifies CASSETGTYITEAFF.

The rearrangement uses TRBV28 and TRBJ1-1; 7 bases fit TRBD1. V dropped 7 bases and J dropped 0; count of bases not matched to a gene: 8. The CDR3 has 15 residues. Germline V gene lookup returns CDR1 MDHEN and CDR2 SYDVKM. DNA for the CDR3: TGTGCCAGCACACCCGGGACAGCGATGAACACTGAAGCTTTCTTT. Translating it yields CASTPGTAMNTEAFF.

The rearrangement joins TRBV29-1 to TRBJ2-5; 9 bases agree with TRBD2. The CDR3 covers 15 residues. J was trimmed by 5 bases and V by 2 bases; bases with no gene match: 9. Germline V gene data show CDR1 as SQVTM and CDR2 as ANQGSEA. The CDR3 bases are TGCAGCGTTGAAAAGGTAGCGGGGGTGGCGGAGACCCAGTACTTC. It specifies CSVEKVAGVAETQYF.

Only one count was recorded for this clone. This chain connects TRBV28 to TRBJ2-3; 9 bases align to TRBD2. V shed 6 bases, J shed 1 base, and the junction held 8 bases outside the gene matches. The CDR3 spans 16 residues. The germline CDR1 and CDR2 sequences are MDHEN and SYDVKM. The CDR3, as DNA: TGTGCCAGCAGCAGCGGGGGGTTTGGGGGCACAGATACGCAGTATTTT. It codes for CASSSGGFGGTDTQYF.

The chain joins TRBV19 to TRBJ1-5; 9 nucleotides match TRBD1. Germline values: CDR1 LNHDA, CDR2 SQIVND (reference sequence). The CDR3 is 18 amino acids. V lost 6 bases, J lost 1 base, and 13 bases stayed unmatched. For the CDR3, the DNA is TGTGCCAGTAGCCCGGGACAGGGCGTCCCAGTCAGCAATCAGCCCCAGCATTTT. This translates into CASSPGQGVPVSNQPQHF.

The chain combines TRBV28 with TRBJ1-4, with D possibly being TRBD1 (6 bases). This CDR3 comprises 14 residues. The V gene's germline CDR1 is MDHEN and CDR2 SYDVKM. The V and J ends lost 2 bases and 8 bases respectively, with 12 bases between them. The CDR3 sequence: CASSLRGGNEKLFF. CDR3 DNA sequence: TGTGCCAGCAGTTTAAGGGGGGGAAACGAAAAACTGTTTTTT. The whole variable domain, filled in from reference TRBV28 and TRBJ1-4, reads DVKVTQSSRYLVKRTGEKVFLECVQDMDHENMFWYRQDPGLGLRLIYFSYDVKMKEKGDIPEGYSVSREKKERFSLILESASTNQTSMYLCASSLRGGNEKLFFGSGTQLSVL.

The rearrangement links TRBV28 to TRBJ2-7; a possible D gene is TRBD2 (5 bases). This CDR3 is built from 14 residues. The ends were cut back, 8 bases at V and 1 base at J, with 15 bases in the middle. The germline V gene encodes CDR1 MDHEN and CDR2 SYDVKM. The CDR3 DNA reads as TGTGCCAGCTACTCCGGAGGATCGTCCTACGAGCAGTACTTC. It specifies CASYSGGSSYEQYF.

V gene TRBV11-2 combines with J gene TRBJ2-7, with 7 bases that match TRBD2. This CDR3 is 16 amino acids long. Germline CDR1 reads SGHAT; CDR2 reads FQNNGV. Trimming cost V 6 bases and J 2 bases; bases outside gene matches: 13. CDR3 nucleotides: TGTGCCAGCAGTCCGAATGCGGGGGTCTCCCCCTACGAGCAGTACTTC. This sequence encodes CASSPNAGVSPYEQYF.

The rearrangement joins TRBV18 to TRBJ1-3, with TRBD1 matching over 9 bases. V shed 4 bases, J shed 6 bases, and the junction held 1 base outside the gene matches. The CDR3 covers 13 residues. CDR1 and CDR2 from the germline V gene are KGHSH and LQKENI. This CDR3 reads CASSRDRVNTIYF. CDR3 bases: TGTGCCAGCTCACGGGACAGGGTAAACACCATATATTTT. The entire variable domain, with the rest obtained from reference TRBV18 and TRBJ1-3, is as follows: NAGVMQNPRHLVRRRGQEARLRCSPMKGHSHVYWYRQLPEEGLKFMVYLQKENIIDESGMPKERFSAEFPKEGPSILRIQQVVRGDSAAYFCASSRDRVNTIYFGEGSWLTVV.

V gene TRBV5-4 combines with J gene TRBJ2-5; a weak D match, TRBD1 (6 bases). The CDR3 runs to 13 residues. V was trimmed by 1 base and J by 3 bases, leaving 7 bases between them. From germline, CDR1 is SGHNT and CDR2 YYREEE (reference sequence). CDR3 protein: CASSLKGEETQYF. In DNA, the CDR3 is TGTGCCAGCAGCTTGAAGGGGGAAGAGACCCAGTACTTC.

The V gene is TRBV9, the J gene TRBJ1-1, with a possible D match to TRBD1 (6 bases). The CDR3 totals 16 residues. Trimming left V 4 bases short and J 5 bases short, with 21 bases between. Germline-derived CDR1 and CDR2 are SGDLS and YYNGEE. The CDR3 reads CASSRDTGREGTEAFF. The CDR3 nucleotides are TGTGCCAGCAGCCGGGACACGGGGAGGGAGGGGACTGAAGCTTTCTTT.

The chain recombines TRBV4-1 with TRBJ2-7; D is unresolved. Trimming shortened V by 1 base and J by 1 base, and 11 bases separated the two germline ends. In germline, CDR1 is MGHRA, CDR2 YSYEKL. The CDR3 extends over 15 amino acids. This CDR3 is CASSQVAGGSYEQYF. CDR3 sequence (DNA): TGCGCCAGCAGCCAAGTTGCCGGCGGTTCCTACGAGCAGTACTTC.

The CDR3 region is CASSLAGRARELFF. The DNA for the CDR3 is TGTGCCAGCAGCTTAGCGGGGAGAGCGAGGGAGCTGTTTTTT. V gene TRBV7-9 combines with J gene TRBJ2-2; perhaps TRBD2 as D (5 bases). V lost 0 bases, J lost 9 bases, and 11 bases lay in between. The CDR3 runs 14 residues. Germline V CDR1 and CDR2: SEHNR, FQNEAQ (reference sequence).

The chain combines TRBV5-1 with TRBJ2-2; no definite D call. The CDR3 contains 16 residues. CDR1 is SGHRS and CDR2 is YFSETQ in the germline V gene. V was trimmed by 0 bases and J by 3 bases, leaving 12 bases between them. The DNA of the CDR3 is TGCGCCAGCAGCTTGGTACAAGTGGGCTACACCGGGGAGCTGTTTTTT. The encoded protein is CASSLVQVGYTGELFF.

The rearrangement uses TRBV5-1 and TRBJ1-4, with a weak D call TRBD1 (6 bases). Germline V gives CDR1 SGHRS, CDR2 YFSETQ. The CDR3 is made up of 13 amino acids. Trimming took 0 bases from V and 9 from J, leaving 9 bases between them. CDR3 DNA: TGCGCCAGCAGCTTGGTGGGGGGGCAAAAACTGTTTTTT. Translation: CASSLVGGQKLFF.

The CDR3 loop reads CATGGASGYTF. The CDR3 DNA sequence: TGTGCCACAGGGGGCGCGTCTGGCTACACCTTC. The chain uses TRBV28 and TRBJ1-2, with 8 bases lining up with TRBD1. CDR1 is MDHEN and CDR2 is SYDVKM in the germline V gene. Trimming took 10 bases from V and 7 from J; bases not matched to a gene: 5. This CDR3 comprises 11 residues.

V is TRBV11-3 and J is TRBJ1-1; 12 positions agree with TRBD1. Germline loops: CDR1 SGHNT, CDR2 YENEEA. There are 13 residues in the CDR3. V was clipped by 6 bases and J by 6 bases; unmatched bases: 2. Here the CDR3 DNA reads TGTGCCAGCAGGGGACAGGGGGCTTCTGAAGCTTTCTTT. Amino acid sequence: CASRGQGASEAFF.

The gene calls are TRBV7-9 and TRBJ2-1, with 13 bases matching TRBD2. Germline loops: CDR1 SEHNR, CDR2 FQNEAQ (reference sequence). After removal of 5 bases from V and 6 bases from J, the junction contained 4 bases not matched to a gene. The CDR3 sequence is 15 residues long. The CDR3, as DNA: TGTGCCAGCAGCCCGGGACTAGCGGGAAGCAATGAGCAGTTCTTC. Its translation is CASSPGLAGSNEQFF.

The rearrangement uses TRBV5-1 and TRBJ2-7, with 11 bases aligning to TRBD1. Germline V gives CDR1 SGHRS, CDR2 YFSETQ. This CDR3 region has 15 residues. V lost 7 bases, J lost 7 bases, and 13 bases stayed unmatched. The CDR3 protein is CASGQYGTGGLEQYF. In DNA, the CDR3 is TGCGCCAGCGGACAATACGGGACAGGGGGATTAGAGCAGTACTTC.